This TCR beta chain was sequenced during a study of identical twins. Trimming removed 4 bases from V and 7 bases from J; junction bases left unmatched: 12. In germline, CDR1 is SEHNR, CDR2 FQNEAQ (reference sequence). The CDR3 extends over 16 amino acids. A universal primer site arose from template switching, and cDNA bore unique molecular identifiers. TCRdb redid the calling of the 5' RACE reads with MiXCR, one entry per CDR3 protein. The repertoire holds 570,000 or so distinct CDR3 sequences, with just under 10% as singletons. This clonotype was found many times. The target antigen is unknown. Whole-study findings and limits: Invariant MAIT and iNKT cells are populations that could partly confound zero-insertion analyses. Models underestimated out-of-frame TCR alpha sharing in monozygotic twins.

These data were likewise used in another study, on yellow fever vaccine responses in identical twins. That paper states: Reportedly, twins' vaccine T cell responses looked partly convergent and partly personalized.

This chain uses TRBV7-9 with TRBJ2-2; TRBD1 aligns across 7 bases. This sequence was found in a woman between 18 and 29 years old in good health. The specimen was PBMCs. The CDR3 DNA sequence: TGTGCCAGCAGCTCAGGACAGGCCGGGCATAGCGGGGAGCTGTTTTTT. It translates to CASSSGQAGHSGELFF.